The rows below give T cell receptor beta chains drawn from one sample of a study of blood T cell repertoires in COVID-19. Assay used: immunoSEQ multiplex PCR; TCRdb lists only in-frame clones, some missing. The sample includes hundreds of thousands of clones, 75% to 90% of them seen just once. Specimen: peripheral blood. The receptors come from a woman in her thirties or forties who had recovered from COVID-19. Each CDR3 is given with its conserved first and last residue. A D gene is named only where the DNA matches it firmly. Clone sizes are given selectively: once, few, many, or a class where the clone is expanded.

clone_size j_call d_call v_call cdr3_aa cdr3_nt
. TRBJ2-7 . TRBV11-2 CASSLEVRYSYEQYF TGTGCCAGCAGCCTAGAAGTCAGATACTCCTACGAGCAGTACTTC
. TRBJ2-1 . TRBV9 CASSVGLHYNEQFF TGTGCCAGCAGCGTAGGGCTCCACTACAATGAGCAGTTCTTC
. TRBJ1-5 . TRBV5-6 CASSWKTGNQPQHF TGTGCCAGCAGCTGGAAAACAGGGAATCAGCCCCAGCATTTT
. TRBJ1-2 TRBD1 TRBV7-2 CASSSTGSLPNGYTF TGTGCCAGCAGCTCGACAGGGTCTCTACCTAATGGCTACACCTTC
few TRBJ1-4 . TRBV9 CASSPQYGGLSEKLFF TGTGCCAGCAGCCCCCAGTATGGCGGCTTGTCTGAAAAACTGTTTTTT
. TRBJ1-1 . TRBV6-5 CASIYGGGPEAFF TGTGCCAGCATCTATGGGGGGGGCCCTGAAGCTTTCTTT
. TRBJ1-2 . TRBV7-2 CASSLVVQNYGYTF TGTGCCAGCAGCTTAGTAGTCCAAAACTATGGCTACACCTTC
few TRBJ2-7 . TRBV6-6 CASSIRAEEQYF TGTGCCAGCAGTATCAGGGCGGAGGAGCAGTACTTC
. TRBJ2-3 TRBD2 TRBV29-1 CSVRGGSERASTDTQYF TGCAGCGTCCGGGGGGGCAGCGAAAGAGCTAGCACAGATACGCAGTATTTT
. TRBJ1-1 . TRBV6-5 CASNGGRGKETEAFF TGTGCCAGCAATGGGGGCAGGGGAAAGGAGACTGAAGCTTTCTTT
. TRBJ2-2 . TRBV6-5 CASSPHGANTGELFF TGTGCCAGCAGTCCCCACGGAGCGAACACCGGGGAGCTGTTTTTT
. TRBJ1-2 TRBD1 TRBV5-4 CASSYRGRADYGYTF TGTGCCAGCAGCTACAGGGGGCGGGCGGACTATGGCTACACCTTC
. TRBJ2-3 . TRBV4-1 CASSRGTPLGTDTQYF TGCGCCAGCAGCCGGGGGACTCCTCTTGGCACAGATACGCAGTATTTT
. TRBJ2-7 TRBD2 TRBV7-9 CASSPGLAGGEQYF TGTGCCAGCAGCCCGGGACTAGCGGGGGGCGAGCAGTACTTC
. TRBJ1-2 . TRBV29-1 CSVVPGIVGYGYTF TGCAGCGTTGTTCCGGGAATCGTGGGCTATGGCTACACCTTC
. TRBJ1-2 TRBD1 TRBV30 CAWRPQGQGGYGYTF TGTGCCTGGAGGCCTCAGGGACAGGGAGGCTATGGCTACACCTTC
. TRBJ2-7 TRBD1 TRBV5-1 CASSSGPGTGSYEQYF TGCGCCAGCAGCTCCGGCCCCGGGACAGGATCCTACGAGCAGTACTTC
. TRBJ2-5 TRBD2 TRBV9 CASSVAGGPLETQYF TGTGCCAGCAGCGTAGCGGGGGGGCCGTTAGAGACCCAGTACTTC
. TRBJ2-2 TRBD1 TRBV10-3 CAITKGQGELFF TGTGCCATCACCAAGGGACAGGGGGAGCTGTTTTTT
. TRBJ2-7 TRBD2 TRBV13 CASSLAAGGGTYEQYF TGTGCCAGCAGCTTAGCTGCTGGCGGGGGGACTTATGAGCAGTACTTC
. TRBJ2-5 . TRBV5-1 CASSSIPQETQYF TGCGCCAGCTCCTCTATCCCCCAAGAGACCCAGTACTTC
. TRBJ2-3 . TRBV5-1 CASSLISAAGTDTQYF TGCGCCAGCAGCCTAATTAGCGCGGCAGGCACAGATACGCAGTATTTT
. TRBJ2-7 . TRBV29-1 CSESSEQYF TGCAGCGAGAGTAGCGAGCAGTACTTC
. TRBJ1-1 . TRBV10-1 CASRTGPDTEAFF TGCGCCAGCAGGACAGGTCCGGACACTGAAGCTTTCTTT
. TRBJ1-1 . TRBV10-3 CAICSRQNTEAFF TGTGCCATCTGCTCGCGACAGAACACTGAAGCTTTCTTT
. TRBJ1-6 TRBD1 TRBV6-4 CASEVRTGYNSPLHF TGTGCCAGCGAGGTGAGGACAGGATATAATTCACCCCTCCACTTT
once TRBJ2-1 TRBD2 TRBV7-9 CASSLVGTSGGRNEQFF TGTGCCAGCAGCTTGGTAGGGACTAGCGGGGGGAGGAATGAGCAGTTCTTC
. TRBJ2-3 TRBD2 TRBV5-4 CASSPGTSGSTDTQYF TGTGCCAGCAGCCCTGGCACTAGCGGCAGCACAGATACGCAGTATTTT
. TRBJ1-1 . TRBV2 CASSGPLQDTEAFF TGTGCCAGCAGTGGACCCCTACAGGACACTGAAGCTTTCTTT
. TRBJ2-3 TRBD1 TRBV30 CACRPRDRGSTDTQYF TGTGCCTGCCGACCGCGGGACAGGGGGAGCACAGATACGCAGTATTTT
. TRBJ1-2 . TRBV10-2 CASSDGVYGYTF TGCGCCAGCAGCGACGGGGTCTATGGCTACACCTTC
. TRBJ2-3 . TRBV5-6 CASSPEKDTQYF TGTGCCAGCAGCCCTGAGAAGGATACGCAGTATTTT
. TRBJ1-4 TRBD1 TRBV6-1 CASSGGQGADYEKLFF TGTGCCAGCAGTGGGGGACAGGGGGCGGATTATGAAAAACTGTTTTTT
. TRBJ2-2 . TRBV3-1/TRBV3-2 CASSQDTGQRAGELFF TGTGCCAGCAGCCAAGATACGGGCCAGCGGGCCGGGGAGCTGTTTTTT
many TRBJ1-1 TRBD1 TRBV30 CAWKGARNTEAFF TGTGCCTGGAAGGGGGCGAGGAATACTGAAGCTTTCTTT
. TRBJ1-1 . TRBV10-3 CAVRALDTEAFF TGTGCCGTCAGAGCGTTGGACACTGAAGCTTTCTTT
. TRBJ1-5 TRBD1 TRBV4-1 CASSPTRDRVGQPQHF TGCGCCAGCAGCCCCACACGGGACAGGGTGGGTCAGCCCCAGCATTTT
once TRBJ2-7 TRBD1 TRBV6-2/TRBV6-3 CASSLPGQASSYEQYF TGTGCCAGCAGTCTCCCCGGACAGGCAAGCTCCTACGAGCAGTACTTC
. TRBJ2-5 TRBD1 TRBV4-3 CASSRYQGEETQYF TGCGCCAGCAGCCGATATCAGGGGGAAGAGACCCAGTACTTC
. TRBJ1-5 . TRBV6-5 CATGGRNSGGPQHF TGTGCCACCGGAGGCAGAAATTCAGGCGGGCCCCAGCATTTT
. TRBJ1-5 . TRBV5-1 CASSLGAAGVGNQPQHF TGCGCCAGCAGCTTGGGCGCGGCAGGGGTTGGCAATCAGCCCCAGCATTTT
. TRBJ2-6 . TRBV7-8 CASSLARASGANVLTF TGTGCCAGCAGCTTAGCGAGGGCCTCTGGGGCCAACGTCCTGACTTTC